The TCR beta chain described here comes from a study of cytomegalovirus exposure and HLA in healthy donors. General study results and limits: Presence/absence analyses rested on an assumption that sequencing depth was roughly uniform across donors.

Details on this clone: Its antigen is unidentified.

The PCR was carried out with 60 Vbeta primers and 13 Jbeta primers. Only in-frame clones appear in the TCRdb table, and some are missing; sequencing was by immunoSEQ multiplex PCR. This sample's table reports about 74,000 clones. The germline CDR1 and CDR2 sequences are GTSNPN and SVGIG (reference sequence). The CDR3 consists of 14 residues. The V and J ends lost 3 bases and 7 bases, in that order; junction bases with no gene match: 4. The sample comprised PBMCs. The receptor was isolated from a female donor in good health and CMV-seropositive. V usage is TRBV30 and J usage is TRBJ2-1; 12 nucleotides align to TRBD1. The CDR3, as DNA: TGTGCCTGGAGGGGACAGGGGGCGGGTAATGAGCAGTTCTTC. Its translation: CAWRGQGAGNEQFF.